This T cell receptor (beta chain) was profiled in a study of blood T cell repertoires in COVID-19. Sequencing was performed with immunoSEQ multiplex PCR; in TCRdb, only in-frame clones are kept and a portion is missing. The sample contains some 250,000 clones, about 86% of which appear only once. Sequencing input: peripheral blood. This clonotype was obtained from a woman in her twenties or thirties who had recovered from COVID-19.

CDR3 sequence (DNA): TGTGCCAGCACGGGGAACACCGGGGAGCTGTTTTTT. Translation gives CASTGNTGELFF. V gene TRBV9 combines with J gene TRBJ2-2; D gene ambiguous. Germline V gives CDR1 SGDLS, CDR2 YYNGEE. The CDR3 length is 12 residues. Trimming removed 6 bases at V and 1 base at J, with 4 bases between.